A selection of T cell receptor beta chains follows, all from one sample in a study of glioma-infiltrating T cells after dendritic cell vaccination. Repertoires were generated with immunoSEQ multiplex PCR, while TCRdb's copy carries only in-frame clones and drops some. This sample carries about 92,000 clones, over 75% of them seen once, and the ten largest clones take approximately 15%. The input for sequencing was blood, taken before dendritic cell vaccination. Receptor source: a human donor with glioblastoma. Each CDR3 is given with its conserved first and last residue. The order of the fields is CDR3 protein, V gene, clone size, J gene. Only part of the rows carry a size: once, few, many, or a class if the clone is expanded.

CDR3aa: CASSLRNRDCSYEQYF; v_gene: TRBV7-2; abundance: .; j_gene: TRBJ2-7
CDR3aa: CASSYLQSYSSYEQYF; v_gene: TRBV4-2; abundance: .; j_gene: TRBJ2-7
CDR3aa: CASSRDTYEQYF; v_gene: TRBV21-1; abundance: .; j_gene: TRBJ2-7
CDR3aa: CASTRTSGFTDTQYF; v_gene: TRBV2; abundance: .; j_gene: TRBJ2-3
CDR3aa: CASSSPVDREGYEQYF; v_gene: TRBV5-4; abundance: .; j_gene: TRBJ2-7
CDR3aa: CASSLNGRGNQETQYF; v_gene: TRBV11-2; abundance: .; j_gene: TRBJ2-5
CDR3aa: CASSPGQNTEAFF; v_gene: TRBV28; abundance: .; j_gene: TRBJ1-1
CDR3aa: CASRNSADTQYF; v_gene: TRBV6-1; abundance: .; j_gene: TRBJ2-3
CDR3aa: CASSGGDGGYTF; v_gene: TRBV27; abundance: .; j_gene: TRBJ1-2
CDR3aa: CASSKGLAGVTRGFF; v_gene: TRBV7-9; abundance: .; j_gene: TRBJ2-1
CDR3aa: CAWSLKGAYEQYF; v_gene: TRBV30; abundance: .; j_gene: TRBJ2-7
CDR3aa: CASSLNGGVETQYF; v_gene: TRBV5-1; abundance: .; j_gene: TRBJ2-5
CDR3aa: CASSRDGLAGYINEQFF; v_gene: TRBV5-1; abundance: .; j_gene: TRBJ2-1
CDR3aa: CASSLPGLGAQYF; v_gene: TRBV7-2; abundance: .; j_gene: TRBJ2-5
CDR3aa: CASSPVGRGASYNEQFF; v_gene: TRBV4-3; abundance: .; j_gene: TRBJ2-1
CDR3aa: CASSEALAGGETQYF; v_gene: TRBV6-1; abundance: .; j_gene: TRBJ2-5
CDR3aa: CASSQEPGGAYEQYF; v_gene: TRBV4-1; abundance: .; j_gene: TRBJ2-7
CDR3aa: CASSPGQTSGISSGANVLTF; v_gene: TRBV5-1; abundance: .; j_gene: TRBJ2-6
CDR3aa: CASSIPTGGQGYGYTF; v_gene: TRBV5-1; abundance: .; j_gene: TRBJ1-2
CDR3aa: CASSLSSYEQYF; v_gene: TRBV11-3; abundance: few; j_gene: TRBJ2-7
CDR3aa: CASSLGGRVTEAFF; v_gene: TRBV5-6; abundance: .; j_gene: TRBJ1-1
CDR3aa: CASSLDRYNMNTEAFF; v_gene: TRBV5-8; abundance: once; j_gene: TRBJ1-1
CDR3aa: CASSPSGSGGSSLYNEQFF; v_gene: TRBV4-1; abundance: .; j_gene: TRBJ2-1
CDR3aa: CASRPGGGYGYTF; v_gene: TRBV19; abundance: .; j_gene: TRBJ1-2
CDR3aa: CASSNRDNSNQPQHF; v_gene: TRBV10-2; abundance: once; j_gene: TRBJ1-5
CDR3aa: CASSFYDRTSGYEQYF; v_gene: TRBV5-6; abundance: .; j_gene: TRBJ2-7
CDR3aa: CASSLEPGLSYEQYF; v_gene: TRBV7-6; abundance: .; j_gene: TRBJ2-7
CDR3aa: CASSLGGQGGNEQFF; v_gene: TRBV28; abundance: .; j_gene: TRBJ2-1
CDR3aa: CASRNGGGGYTF; v_gene: TRBV6-5; abundance: .; j_gene: TRBJ1-2